This record looks at one T cell receptor (beta chain) sequence and its context. This entry comes from a study of blood T cell repertoires in COVID-19. Trimming removed 4 bases at V and 2 bases at J, with 15 bases between. The CDR3 runs 15 residues. Germline CDR1 and CDR2: SGDLS and YYNGEE. TCRdb keeps only in-frame clones here, not all; method: immunoSEQ multiplex PCR. The sample has 150,000 to 200,000 clones; about 86% are singletons. V gene TRBV9 combines with J gene TRBJ2-5, with TRBD2 as a possible D gene (7 bases). Sequencing input: peripheral blood. The clonotype comes from a man younger than 35 with active or convalescent COVID-19. CDR3 residues: CASSPRGGGQETQYF. In nucleotides, the CDR3 is TGTGCCAGCAGCCCCCGGGGAGGGGGTCAAGAGACCCAGTACTTC.